This is a list of T cell receptor beta chains from one sample in a study of T cells in Graves' hyperthyroidism and ophthalmopathy. From the multiplex PCR reads, TCRdb called clonotypes with MiXCR, one entry per CDR3 protein. In the table there are some 360,000 distinct CDR3 sequences, around 18% of which are singletons. Sequences were obtained from blood. The receptors originated from a woman aged 40 to 50 with Graves' ophthalmopathy. The CDR3 runs from the conserved cysteine through the conserved F or W.

v_gene: TRBV19
CDR3aa: CASSPQRSNTEAFF

v_gene: TRBV29-1
CDR3aa: CSVVLNPGGNQPQHF

v_gene: TRBV20-1
CDR3aa: CSASKVQTGSLRGYTF

v_gene: TRBV28
CDR3aa: CASISGQGENQPQHF

v_gene: TRBV4-3
CDR3aa: CASSQDFPSGSRETQYF

v_gene: TRBV7-8
CDR3aa: CASSLVVSNQPQHF

v_gene: TRBV7-9
CDR3aa: CASSGGNTYEQYF

v_gene: TRBV3-1
CDR3aa: CASSQDFPQETQYF

v_gene: TRBV27
CDR3aa: CASSPYRGGEAFF

v_gene: TRBV28
CDR3aa: CASSFRGGLNQPQHF

v_gene: TRBV6-2/TRBV6-3
CDR3aa: CASSEDPADTEAFF

v_gene: TRBV11-2
CDR3aa: CASSSLLAGVRDEQYF

v_gene: TRBV20-1
CDR3aa: CSAGDGGDRPRQPQHF

v_gene: TRBV7-9
CDR3aa: CASSAHWGTGELFF

v_gene: TRBV12-3/TRBV12-4
CDR3aa: CASSSPGVWYEQYF

v_gene: TRBV12-3/TRBV12-4
CDR3aa: CASSNTEAFF

v_gene: TRBV7-8
CDR3aa: CASSLGGWGYSNQPQHF

v_gene: TRBV6-2/TRBV6-3
CDR3aa: CASSFSGTSGTRETQYF

v_gene: TRBV19
CDR3aa: CASSARLNTEAFF

v_gene: TRBV15
CDR3aa: CATSTTSDEQYF

v_gene: TRBV11-2
CDR3aa: CASSLGWGRGKGEAKNIQYF

v_gene: TRBV6-1
CDR3aa: CASSRDGYTF

v_gene: TRBV11-2
CDR3aa: CASSLSVSANTGELFF

v_gene: TRBV11-2
CDR3aa: CASTPLARYTGELFF

v_gene: TRBV10-3
CDR3aa: CATKLAGASTDTQYF

v_gene: TRBV12-3/TRBV12-4
CDR3aa: CASSPGQGRGYGYTF

v_gene: TRBV28
CDR3aa: CASSPQGAPIEQYF

v_gene: TRBV6-2/TRBV6-3
CDR3aa: CASSRATLNTEAFF

v_gene: TRBV29-1
CDR3aa: CSVEGFPLLDSGKETQYF

v_gene: TRBV6-5
CDR3aa: CASSYSPGSSGSEQYF

v_gene: TRBV11-2
CDR3aa: CASRSNFRDRVSGELFF

v_gene: TRBV28
CDR3aa: CASSLASLVTAQYF

v_gene: TRBV30
CDR3aa: CAWSVPQRAYEQYF

v_gene: TRBV20-1
CDR3aa: CSATGGHTEAFF

v_gene: TRBV20-1
CDR3aa: CSARPLAGRFHEQYF

v_gene: TRBV20-1
CDR3aa: CSARAEDRGNYEQYF